What follows are 21 T cell receptor beta chains derived from one specimen sequenced in a study of CD8+ T cells in alopecia areata. Treatment defined: oral pan-JAK inhibitor, 5-10 mg twice daily. RNA extraction was followed by reverse transcription into cDNA, which acted as the sequencing template. Method: immunoSEQ multiplex PCR; TCRdb's copy keeps in-frame clones and lacks some. This table holds about 140,000 clones, about 86% found once. The source material was CD8+ T cells sorted from blood, sampled at week 4, from a patient treated with tofacitinib. These receptors came from a human donor with alopecia areata.

The rearrangement links TRBV10-3 to TRBJ2-2, with D possibly being TRBD1 (6 bases). V gave up 4 bases and J gave up 4 bases, with 13 bases separating them. Germline CDR1 ENHRY, CDR2 SYGVKD. The CDR3 has 15 residues. The CDR3 is CAISAAGDVTGELFF. CDR3 in DNA: TGTGCCATCAGTGCGGCAGGGGACGTCACCGGGGAGCTGTTTTTT.

This chain uses TRBV19 with TRBJ1-1, with D hard to call. V was clipped by 1 base and J by 8 bases, with 8 bases between them. The CDR3 has 12 residues. Germline loops: CDR1 LNHDA, CDR2 SQIVND (reference sequence). The CDR3 DNA follows: TGTGCCAGTAGTATAGCAGCTGAGGAAGCTTTCTTT. Amino acids: CASSIAAEEAFF.

This chain joins TRBV13 and TRBJ2-6, with 9 nucleotides matching TRBD1. V shed 7 bases and J 0 bases; nucleotides not matched to a gene: 4. The CDR3 is made up of 16 amino acids. Germline V gene data show CDR1 as PRHDT and CDR2 as FYEKMQ (reference sequence). CDR3 in amino acids: CASMGQGHSGANVLTF. Written as DNA, the CDR3 is TGTGCCAGCATGGGACAGGGCCACTCTGGGGCCAACGTCCTGACTTTC.

The V and J genes are TRBV6-5 and TRBJ1-2; possibly TRBD1 for D (5 bases). CDR1 MNHEY and CDR2 SVGAGI come from the germline V gene. The CDR3 sequence is 13 residues long. Trimming removed 5 bases at V and 8 bases at J, with 15 bases between. CDR3 loop: CASSPGGAGGYTF. DNA of the CDR3: TGTGCCAGCAGTCCGGGAGGGGCGGGGGGCTACACCTTC.

The CDR3 sequence: CASSLPDYEQYF. CDR3 in DNA: TGTGCCAGCAGTTTACCCGATTACGAGCAGTACTTC. The chain uses TRBV28 and TRBJ2-7, with D uncertain. The germline V and J ends were trimmed by 2 bases and 4 bases, with 6 bases remaining between them. The CDR3 runs 12 residues. Germline V lookup: CDR1 MDHEN, CDR2 SYDVKM.

The J gene is TRBJ2-7, the V gene TRBV29-1; D tentatively reads TRBD1 or TRBD2 (6 bases each). V lost 4 bases to trimming and J lost 2 bases, with 15 bases between them. Looked up from germline, CDR1 is SQVTM and CDR2 is ANQGSEA. The CDR3 covers 14 residues. CDR3 protein: CSVVWWGATYEQYF. CDR3 coding DNA: TGCAGCGTTGTGTGGTGGGGGGCTACCTACGAGCAGTACTTC.

V is TRBV29-1 and J is TRBJ1-1; 9 bases match TRBD1. Losses at the gene ends were 2 bases for V and 5 bases for J; bases not matched to a gene: 3. Germline CDR1 and CDR2: SQVTM and ANQGSEA. The CDR3 has 13 amino acids. This chain's CDR3 is CSVETGGSTEAFF. CDR3 nucleotide sequence: TGCAGCGTTGAAACAGGGGGCTCGACTGAAGCTTTCTTT.

The chain links TRBV30 to TRBJ2-3; 12 bases map to TRBD2. The CDR3 sequence is 15 residues long. Germline trimming cut 4 bases from V and 3 bases from J; bases unmatched to any gene: 5. In germline, CDR1 is GTSNPN, CDR2 SVGIG (reference sequence). The CDR3 nucleotides are TGTGCCTGGAAGCCTAGCGGGAGGGATACAGATACGCAGTATTTT. Translated: CAWKPSGRDTDTQYF.

V gene TRBV4-1 combines with J gene TRBJ2-1, with TRBD2 matching over 12 bases. CDR3 length: 16 amino acids. Germline loops: CDR1 MGHRA, CDR2 YSYEKL. J lost 5 bases, V lost 3 bases, and 5 bases had no gene match. The CDR3 loop reads CASSHSPSGGDNEQFF. The DNA for the CDR3 is TGCGCCAGCAGCCATTCGCCTAGCGGGGGGGACAATGAGCAGTTCTTC.

The chain joins TRBV19 to TRBJ2-3; D possibly corresponds to TRBD2 (5 bases). The CDR3 contains 16 residues. V gave up 7 bases and J gave up 1 base, with 18 bases separating them. CDR1 is LNHDA and CDR2 is SQIVND in the germline V gene (reference sequence). This chain's CDR3 is CASNRRGYLGTDTQYF. The CDR3 DNA reads as TGTGCCAGTAACCGCCGGGGATATCTCGGCACAGATACGCAGTATTTT.

Here the CDR3 DNA reads TGTGCCAGTAGCTGGGGGACGGACAACACTGAAGCTTTCTTT. This codes for CASSWGTDNTEAFF. V is TRBV19 and J is TRBJ1-1; TRBD1 is a possible D gene (5 bases). The V gene lost 6 bases and the J gene lost 2 bases, with 13 bases spanning the gap. Germline-derived CDR1 and CDR2 are LNHDA and SQIVND (reference sequence). There are 14 residues in the CDR3.

This chain joins TRBV10-3 and TRBJ2-2; TRBD1 might be the D (6 bases). The germline V gene encodes CDR1 ENHRY and CDR2 SYGVKD. There are 15 residues in the CDR3. Trimming removed 3 bases at V and 4 bases at J, with 12 bases between. The CDR3 loop reads CAISEPTGPTGELFF. CDR3 bases: TGTGCCATCAGTGAACCGACAGGCCCCACCGGGGAGCTGTTTTTT.

This chain links TRBV7-8 with TRBJ2-1; 8 bases agree with TRBD2. CDR3 length: 16 residues. Germline V CDR1 and CDR2: SGHVS, FQNEAQ. J lost 3 bases, V lost 1 base, and 5 bases had no gene match. This CDR3 reads CASSLEGGRLYNEQFF. CDR3 coding DNA: TGTGCCAGCAGCTTAGAGGGCGGGAGGCTCTACAATGAGCAGTTCTTC.

The chain joins TRBV9 to TRBJ1-2; TRBD1 might be the D (5 bases). The V end was cut by 0 bases, the J end by 8 bases, with 17 bases between. The CDR3 is 15 amino acids. The germline CDR1 and CDR2 sequences are SGDLS and YYNGEE. CDR3 region: CASSVEEGRALGYTF. The CDR3 DNA sequence: TGTGCCAGCAGCGTAGAAGAGGGGAGAGCATTGGGCTACACCTTC. Complete variable domain (other parts from reference TRBV9 and TRBJ1-2): DSGVTQTPKHLITATGQRVTLRCSPRSGDLSVYWYQQSLDQGLQFLIQYYNGEERAKGNILERFSAQQFPDLHSELNLSSLELGDSALYFCASSVEEGRALGYTFGSGTRLTVV.

CDR3 loop: CASSKTGRPTDTQYF. CDR3 nucleotide sequence: TGTGCCAGCAGTAAAACAGGGAGGCCCACAGATACGCAGTATTTT. The chain combines TRBV27 with TRBJ2-3, with D possibly being TRBD1 or TRBD2 (6 bases each). V was pared by 5 bases and J by 2 bases, with 14 bases between. This CDR3 region has 15 residues. Germline V gene sequence: CDR1 MNHEY, CDR2 SMNVEV (reference sequence).

The chain combines TRBV29-1 with TRBJ2-1; the D is unclear. In germline, CDR1 is SQVTM, CDR2 ANQGSEA. Trimming removed 4 bases at V and 0 bases at J, with 7 bases between. The CDR3 runs 13 residues. CDR3 bases: TGCAGCGTTGTTTGGGACTCCTACAATGAGCAGTTCTTC. This gives the protein CSVVWDSYNEQFF.

V and J are TRBV4-2 and TRBJ2-7; 14 nucleotides line up with TRBD2. Trimming removed 0 bases from V and 2 bases from J; junction bases left unmatched: 12. CDR1 LGHNA and CDR2 YNFKEQ come from the germline V gene. This CDR3 is 20 amino acids long. CDR3 residues: CASSQDPRLAGGPSTYEQYF. The CDR3 coding sequence is TGTGCCAGCAGCCAAGACCCTCGACTAGCGGGAGGGCCCTCTACCTACGAGCAGTACTTC.

V is TRBV29-1 and J is TRBJ1-4, with 8 bases matching TRBD1. Trimming cost V 4 bases and J 6 bases; bases outside gene matches: 7. CDR1 SQVTM and CDR2 ANQGSEA come from the germline V gene. CDR3 length equals 14 residues. The CDR3 bases are TGCAGCGTTGTACCGACAGGGGCCGATGAAAAACTGTTTTTT. It is translated as CSVVPTGADEKLFF. The variable domain in full, with the rest retrieved from reference TRBV29-1 and TRBJ1-4, is SAVISQKPSRDICQRGTSLTIQCQVDSQVTMMFWYRQQPGQSLTLIATANQGSEATYESGFVIDKFPISRPNLTFSTLTVSNMSPEDSSIYLCSVVPTGADEKLFFGSGTQLSVL.

The chain carries TRBV6-5 and TRBJ2-7, with D perhaps being TRBD1 or TRBD2 (5 bases each). The CDR3 has 14 amino acids. Trimming took off 0 bases at V and 1 base at J, with 7 bases between the two ends. Per the germline V gene, CDR1 is MNHEY and CDR2 is SVGAGI. CDR3 nucleotides: TGTGCCAGCAGTTACTCTGGGGGATCCTACGAGCAGTACTTC. As protein: CASSYSGGSYEQYF.

This clone was found once. The chain joins TRBV19 to TRBJ2-3; D remains unclear. Germline lookup yields CDR1 LNHDA and CDR2 SQIVND (reference sequence). This CDR3 is 16 amino acids long. Trimming removed 3 bases at V and 3 bases at J, with 16 bases between. The CDR3 region has the DNA TGTGCCAGTAGTATCGGGTTGAGCTTAGCTACAGATACGCAGTATTTT. Protein sequence: CASSIGLSLATDTQYF.

The chain employs TRBV7-3 and TRBJ1-1; no reliable D call. This CDR3 has 14 amino acids. V lost 2 bases and J 1 base, leaving 8 bases between the germline ends. Germline V gene lookup returns CDR1 SGHTA and CDR2 FQGTGA. This CDR3 is CASSLAPGNTEAFF. CDR3 nucleotides: TGTGCCAGCAGCTTAGCTCCGGGGAACACTGAAGCTTTCTTT.